Shown below are 6 T cell receptor beta chains from a single sample sequenced in a study of T cells in Graves' hyperthyroidism and ophthalmopathy. Amplification of TCR beta CDR3 regions used RNA as the template. HTBI primers were used for first-round RT-PCR of the TCR CDR3. TCRdb fed the multiplex PCR reads into MiXCR, producing one record per CDR3 protein. Of approximately 740,000 distinct CDR3 sequences in the sample, 14% were seen once. Sequencing was carried out using blood. The source of these receptors is a woman between 18 and 29 years old with Graves' hyperthyroidism.

This clonotype was detected only a few times. J is TRBJ2-3 and V is TRBV7-2, with D unresolved. Germline V lookup: CDR1 SGHTA, CDR2 FQGNSA. Trimming left V 5 bases short and J 5 bases short, with 14 bases between. The CDR3 sequence is 14 residues long. In DNA form, the CDR3 reads TGTGCCAGCAGCCCAGAGGCAGGTGGAGATACGCAGTATTTT. It specifies CASSPEAGGDTQYF.

This chain links TRBV10-3 with TRBJ1-1; D might be TRBD1 (6 bases). Germline CDR1 is ENHRY and CDR2 is SYGVKD. V was trimmed by 9 bases and J by 8 bases, leaving 10 bases between them. There are 10 residues in the CDR3. The CDR3 is CAIGGTEAFF. The CDR3 nucleotides are TGTGCCATTGGGGGGACAGAAGCTTTCTTT.

A few counts support this clonotype. The V call is TRBV7-9, the J call TRBJ2-1; TRBD1 matches at 12 bases. This CDR3 contains 21 residues. Per germline, CDR1 SEHNR and CDR2 FQNEAQ (reference sequence). J gave up 2 bases and V 6 bases, and 20 bases lay outside the gene matches. For the CDR3, the DNA is TGTGCCAGCAGAGGGACAGGGGGCGCGGGTAGTAGCCCTGGTCCCTACAATGAGCAGTTCTTC. Translation gives CASRGTGGAGSSPGPYNEQFF.

This clonotype was recorded many times. CDR3 sequence: CASSLQSRDRTEAFF. CDR3 sequence (DNA): TGTGCCAGCTCACTTCAAAGCCGGGACAGGACTGAAGCTTTCTTT. This chain connects TRBV18 to TRBJ1-1; TRBD1 agrees at 8 bases. J lost 5 bases, V lost 4 bases, and 9 bases had no gene match. The CDR3 totals 15 residues. In germline, CDR1 is KGHSH, CDR2 LQKENI.

This clonotype occurred many times. The CDR3 spells CASSQAGQAGYGYTF. In nucleotides, the CDR3 is TGTGCCAGCAGTCAAGCTGGACAGGCTGGCTATGGCTACACCTTC. V is TRBV6-2 or TRBV6-3 and J is TRBJ1-2; 7 nucleotides match TRBD1. Germline V gene lookup returns CDR1 MNHEY and CDR2 SVGEGT. Unmatched junction bases numbered 10, after V lost 5 bases and J lost 4 bases. This CDR3 has 15 amino acids.

At least ten counts were recorded for this clonotype. CDR3 sequence: CSQGGAKLKHYEQYF. Here the CDR3 DNA reads TGCAGTCAAGGGGGGGCCAAACTCAAGCACTACGAGCAGTACTTC. This chain uses TRBV20-1 with TRBJ2-7; possibly TRBD2 for D (7 bases). Germline V gene lookup returns CDR1 DFQATT and CDR2 SNEGSKA (reference sequence). The ends were cut back, 8 bases at V and 3 bases at J, with 23 bases in the middle. This CDR3 contains 15 residues.